Listed here are 26 T cell receptor beta chains from one sample, sequenced in a study of blood T cell repertoires in COVID-19. Assay: immunoSEQ multiplex PCR; the TCRdb copy retains only in-frame clones and omits some. Altogether 60,000 to 70,000 clones are present, roughly 87% being singletons, with the ten largest covering 2.5% to 3%. Sequenced sample: peripheral blood. Every receptor here comes from a man older than 75 with acute or convalescent COVID-19.

The genes are TRBV7-2 and TRBJ1-5, with 7 bases aligning to TRBD1. This CDR3 region has 15 residues. Germline V gives CDR1 SGHTA, CDR2 FQGNSA. The V gene end was trimmed by 8 bases and the J gene end by 0 bases; junction bases not matched to a gene: 7. CDR3 protein: CASAPTGYSNQPQHF. CDR3 sequence (DNA): TGTGCCAGCGCGCCGACAGGGTATAGCAATCAGCCCCAGCATTTT.

The rearrangement links TRBV6-5 to TRBJ1-5; no definite D call. Looked up from germline, CDR1 is MNHEY and CDR2 is SVGAGI. The CDR3 sequence is 16 residues long. V dropped 0 bases and J dropped 1 base, with 10 bases sitting between them. The CDR3: CASSYSKASSNQPQHF. The DNA of the CDR3 is TGTGCCAGCAGTTACTCGAAAGCCTCCAGCAATCAGCCCCAGCATTTT.

This clone was seen a few times. The chain is built from TRBV9 and TRBJ2-1; 7 bases line up with TRBD2. V gave up 0 bases and J gave up 4 bases; unmatched junction bases: 1. This CDR3 has 14 residues. From germline, CDR1 is SGDLS and CDR2 YYNGEE. The CDR3 region is CASSVGLAYNEQFF. CDR3 nucleotides: TGTGCCAGCAGCGTAGGACTAGCTTACAATGAGCAGTTCTTC.

The chain combines TRBV5-1 with TRBJ1-1; D is possibly TRBD1 (5 bases). Deletions cut 6 bases from V and 4 bases from J, with 19 bases between. This CDR3 spans 15 amino acids. The germline gives CDR1 SGHRS, CDR2 YFSETQ. The CDR3 sequence: CASKGEGSLSTEAFF. The CDR3, as DNA: TGCGCCAGCAAAGGGGAAGGGTCACTGAGCACTGAAGCTTTCTTT.

The chain carries TRBV19 and TRBJ2-6; D is uncertain. Germline V gives CDR1 LNHDA, CDR2 SQIVND (reference sequence). Trimming cost V 6 bases and J 4 bases, with 13 bases left between them. CDR3 size: 15 residues. The CDR3 sequence is CASSRNLGGANVLTF. The CDR3 DNA reads TGTGCCAGTAGCAGAAATCTAGGCGGGGCCAACGTCCTGACTTTC.

The rearrangement uses TRBV2 and TRBJ2-7; tentatively, D is TRBD1 (6 bases). V was pared by 6 bases and J by 0 bases, with 9 bases between. The germline gives CDR1 SNHLY, CDR2 FYNNEI. The CDR3 loop spans 13 amino acids. This chain's CDR3 is CASSRDNSYEQYF. The CDR3 DNA sequence: TGTGCCAGCAGCCGGGACAACTCCTACGAGCAGTACTTC.

This clone was detected only once. The chain has TRBV6-2 or TRBV6-3 and TRBJ2-3; D might be TRBD2 (5 bases). The CDR3 consists of 17 residues. Germline CDR1 MNHEY, CDR2 SVGEGT. The ends were cut back, 6 bases at V and 0 bases at J, with 19 bases in the middle. CDR3 in amino acids: CASSLFGGHTSTDTQYF. CDR3 bases: TGTGCCAGCAGCCTCTTTGGAGGCCACACTAGCACAGATACGCAGTATTTT.

The chain combines TRBV19 with TRBJ1-5; 10 nucleotides align to TRBD1. This CDR3 has 16 residues. Germline CDR1 and CDR2: LNHDA and SQIVND (reference sequence). V lost 3 bases to trimming and J lost 7 bases; unmatched junction nucleotides: 9. This chain's CDR3 is CASSMAGTGVRQPQHF. CDR3 nucleotides: TGTGCCAGTAGTATGGCTGGGACAGGGGTAAGGCAGCCCCAGCATTTT.

The chain uses TRBV19 and TRBJ1-2; 7 bases align to TRBD1. Germline V gene data show CDR1 as LNHDA and CDR2 as SQIVND (reference sequence). This CDR3 region has 13 residues. Trimming took 5 bases from V and 4 from J; bases not matched to a gene: 4. DNA of the CDR3: TGTGCCAGTAGTGAGGACAGGATCTATGGCTACACCTTC. It codes for CASSEDRIYGYTF.

The J gene is TRBJ2-1, the V gene TRBV29-1, with D possibly matching TRBD2 (6 bases). V was shortened by 4 bases and J by 12 bases, with 13 bases between the two germline ends. CDR3 length: 11 amino acids. Germline lookup yields CDR1 SQVTM and CDR2 ANQGSEA. CDR3 loop: CSVGRARGQFF. Written as DNA, the CDR3 is TGCAGCGTTGGGAGGGCTAGGGGGCAGTTCTTC.

The J gene is TRBJ2-3, the V gene TRBV15, with 7 bases lining up with TRBD2. With 0 bases clipped from V and 1 base from J, the junction kept 16 bases outside the gene matches. The germline V gene has CDR1 LNHNV and CDR2 YYDKDF (reference sequence). The CDR3 extends over 20 amino acids. CDR3 amino acids: CATSRDYVRTTGGRTDTQYF. CDR3 nucleotides: TGTGCCACCAGCAGAGATTATGTGCGGACGACGGGGGGTCGCACAGATACGCAGTATTTT.

V gene TRBV5-4 combines with J gene TRBJ1-6; TRBD1 matches at 9 bases. Germline values: CDR1 SGHNT, CDR2 YYREEE (reference sequence). The ends lost 4 bases at V and 11 bases at J; junction bases unmatched: 4. The CDR3 runs 13 residues. CDR3 sequence (DNA): TGTGCCAGCAGCACAGGGGGCAATGCACCCCTCCACTTT. Its translation is CASSTGGNAPLHF. Together with reference TRBV5-4 and TRBJ1-6, the CDR3 gives the full variable domain: ETGVTQSPTHLIKTRGQQVTLRCSSQSGHNTVSWYQQALGQGPQFIFQYYREEENGRGNFPPRFSGLQFPNYSSELNVNALELDDSALYLCASSTGGNAPLHFGNGTRLTVT.

This chain uses TRBV28 with TRBJ1-2, with 7 bases fitting TRBD1. Germline V gives CDR1 MDHEN, CDR2 SYDVKM. Germline trimming cut 5 bases from V and 8 bases from J; bases unmatched to any gene: 11. This CDR3 region has 14 residues. The CDR3 loop is CASSIPRDSLGYTF. As DNA, the CDR3 is TGTGCCAGCAGTATTCCCCGGGACAGCCTCGGCTACACCTTC.

The V gene is TRBV3-1 (or the pseudogene TRBV3-2), the J gene TRBJ1-2, with 7 bases fitting TRBD1. This CDR3 region has 16 residues. Trimming took 0 bases from V and 2 from J; bases not matched to a gene: 6. Germline values: CDR1 LGHDT, CDR2 YNNKEL (reference sequence). The CDR3: CASSQDWQQGNYGYTF. The CDR3 DNA is TGTGCCAGCAGCCAAGATTGGCAACAGGGGAACTATGGCTACACCTTC.

The chain combines TRBV7-2 with TRBJ1-1, with TRBD1 matching 8 bases. CDR3 length equals 15 residues. In germline, CDR1 is SGHTA, CDR2 FQGNSA. Trimming at V came to 2 bases and at J to 0 bases, leaving 2 bases not matched to a gene. In nucleotides, the CDR3 is TGTGCCAGCAGCTTACAGGGGGCCGTGAACACTGAAGCTTTCTTT. Protein: CASSLQGAVNTEAFF. The complete variable domain, with remaining parts taken from reference TRBV7-2 and TRBJ1-1, reads GAGVSQSPSNKVTEKGKDVELRCDPISGHTALYWYRQSLGQGLEFLIYFQGNSAPDKSGLPSDRFSAERTGGSVSTLTIQRTQQEDSAVYLCASSLQGAVNTEAFFGQGTRLTVV.

Here the CDR3 DNA reads TGTGCCAGCAGTGATTCTCGTAGCAATCAGCCCCAGCATTTT. Protein product: CASSDSRSNQPQHF. The chain carries TRBV2 and TRBJ1-5; D unresolved. The CDR3 runs 14 residues. V lost 3 bases to trimming and J lost 0 bases, with 6 bases between them. CDR1 SNHLY and CDR2 FYNNEI come from the germline V gene.

This clone was recorded a few times. The V call is TRBV5-6, the J call TRBJ2-7, with TRBD2 matching 14 bases. Germline CDR1 is SGHDT and CDR2 is YYEEEE. J lost 7 bases, V lost 0 bases, and 9 bases had no gene match. The CDR3 extends over 17 amino acids. For the CDR3, the DNA is TGTGCCAGCAGCTTGGGACTAGCGGGAGGGCCTAAGAGGGAGCAGTACTTC. Residues: CASSLGLAGGPKREQYF.

V usage is TRBV5-1 and J usage is TRBJ1-2, with 12 bases fitting TRBD1. Germline trimming cut 0 bases from V and 4 bases from J; bases unmatched to any gene: 4. This CDR3 is 16 amino acids long. Germline-derived CDR1 and CDR2 are SGHRS and YFSETQ. The CDR3 DNA reads TGCGCCAGCAGCTTGGCCGGGACAGGGGGCATCTATGGCTACACCTTC. Residues: CASSLAGTGGIYGYTF.

This clone was detected only a few times. The V gene is TRBV2, the J gene TRBJ1-6; TRBD1 might be the D (6 bases). The CDR3 extends over 12 amino acids. Trimming cost V 5 bases and J 12 bases, with 11 bases left between them. Germline lookup yields CDR1 SNHLY and CDR2 FYNNEI. In DNA form, the CDR3 reads TGTGCCAGCAGTCGGGACACCGGACCCCTCCACTTT. It translates to CASSRDTGPLHF.

This clone was observed once. The chain links TRBV7-2 to TRBJ2-2; 9 bases map to TRBD2. J gave up 6 bases and V 0 bases, and 5 bases lay outside the gene matches. CDR1 SGHTA and CDR2 FQGNSA come from the germline V gene. The CDR3 is made up of 16 amino acids. The CDR3 spells CASSLAAGGSAGELFF. The DNA of the CDR3 is TGTGCCAGCAGCTTAGCAGCGGGAGGTAGCGCCGGGGAGCTGTTTTTT.

This CDR3 reads CASRPRLAGNYEQYF. CDR3 bases: TGTGCCAGTAGACCAAGACTAGCGGGAAACTACGAGCAGTACTTC. The chain uses TRBV19 and TRBJ2-7; 11 bases map to TRBD2. The CDR3 covers 15 residues. Germline values: CDR1 LNHDA, CDR2 SQIVND (reference sequence). With 6 bases clipped from V and 3 bases from J, the junction kept 7 bases outside the gene matches.

This chain connects TRBV7-9 to TRBJ1-4; a possible D gene is TRBD1 (6 bases). V shed 8 bases and J shed 8 bases, with 18 bases lying between them. The CDR3 has 14 residues. Germline V gives CDR1 SEHNR, CDR2 FQNEAQ (reference sequence). The CDR3, as DNA: TGTGCCAGCTCCCCGGTGGGGGACAAAGAAAAACTGTTTTTT. Its translation is CASSPVGDKEKLFF. Complete variable domain (other parts from reference TRBV7-9 and TRBJ1-4): DTGVSQNPRHKITKRGQNVTFRCDPISEHNRLYWYRQTLGQGPEFLTYFQNEAQLEKSRLLSDRFSAERPKGSFSTLEIQRTEQGDSAMYLCASSPVGDKEKLFFGSGTQLSVL.

V and J are TRBV7-2 and TRBJ2-3; maybe TRBD2 (5 bases). This CDR3 comprises 13 residues. Trimming stripped 5 bases from V and 6 bases from J, with 12 bases between. Per germline, CDR1 SGHTA and CDR2 FQGNSA. CDR3 residues: CASSDRGPDTQYF. In DNA, the CDR3 is TGTGCCAGCAGCGATCGGGGTCCCGATACGCAGTATTTT.

The chain carries TRBV6-2 or TRBV6-3 and TRBJ2-7; 9 nucleotides align to TRBD1. Germline CDR1 reads MNHEY; CDR2 reads SVGEGT. The CDR3 contains 14 residues. J gave up 5 bases and V 6 bases, and 8 bases lay outside the gene matches. CDR3: CASSRGQGGHEQYF. For the CDR3, the DNA is TGTGCCAGCAGCCGGGGACAGGGAGGGCACGAGCAGTACTTC.

The chain has TRBV12-5 and TRBJ1-5; D possibly corresponds to TRBD1 (5 bases). From germline, CDR1 is LGHNT and CDR2 FRNRAP. The CDR3 is 13 residues long. The V and J ends lost 3 bases and 3 bases respectively, with 6 bases between them. The CDR3 sequence: CASGLGDNQPQHF. The CDR3 bases are TGTGCTAGTGGTTTAGGGGACAATCAGCCCCAGCATTTT.

In this sample, this clone turned up once. V gene TRBV4-3 combines with J gene TRBJ1-4, with 10 bases that match TRBD1. After removal of 1 base from V and 5 bases from J, the junction contained 4 bases not matched to a gene. The CDR3 spans 16 residues. Germline V gene lookup returns CDR1 LGHNA and CDR2 YSLEER. The CDR3 DNA is TGCGCCAGCAGCCAAGCAATGGGACAGGGGAATGAAAAACTGTTTTTT. It yields the protein CASSQAMGQGNEKLFF.